The 21 T cell receptor beta chains in this list originate from one sample, sequenced in a study of graft-versus-host responses after intestinal transplantation. TCRdb keeps only in-frame clones here, not all; method: immunoSEQ multiplex PCR. The sample shows more than 10,000 clones, 65% to 80% of them seen only once. The source material was PBMCs, sampled 494 days after intestinal transplant. The receptors derive from a human patient who received an intestinal transplant, so some T cells may come from the graft donor.

The rearrangement uses TRBV6-1 and TRBJ1-3, with 12 bases fitting TRBD1. Looked up from germline, CDR1 is MNHNS and CDR2 is SASEGT. This CDR3 is 15 amino acids long. V lost 3 bases and J lost 7; bases outside the gene matches: 4. CDR3 amino acids: CASSEAGTGGNTIYF. DNA for the CDR3: TGTGCCAGCAGTGAGGCCGGGACAGGGGGCAACACCATATATTTT.

The genes are TRBV6-1 and TRBJ1-3; D gene unclear. The CDR3 totals 16 residues. Looked up from germline, CDR1 is MNHNS and CDR2 is SASEGT. The V gene lost 2 bases and the J gene lost 1 base, with 12 bases spanning the gap. This CDR3 is CASSELAGASGNTIYF. DNA for the CDR3: TGTGCCAGCAGTGAACTGGCAGGCGCGTCTGGAAACACCATATATTTT.

The rearrangement links TRBV2 to TRBJ2-3; D is possibly TRBD1 or TRBD2 (5 bases each). Germline V gene sequence: CDR1 SNHLY, CDR2 FYNNEI. Trimming pared 7 bases from V and 0 bases from J, leaving 17 bases between. The CDR3 sequence is 16 residues long. The chain's CDR3 is CASTRVGGASTDTQYF. The CDR3 DNA follows: TGTGCCAGCACTAGGGTTGGGGGAGCAAGCACAGATACGCAGTATTTT.

J is TRBJ1-2 and V is TRBV19, with D possibly being TRBD1 (6 bases). Between the trimmed V and J ends, which lost 3 bases and 6 bases, there was a span of 17 bases. The CDR3 length is 15 residues. Germline CDR1 is LNHDA and CDR2 is SQIVND (reference sequence). Written as DNA, the CDR3 is TGTGCCAGTAGTATTCGGCCGGGGGCGGCGGATGGCTACACCTTC. It yields the protein CASSIRPGAADGYTF. The full variable domain, with the rest looked up from reference TRBV19 and TRBJ1-2, is DGGITQSPKYLFRKEGQNVTLSCEQNLNHDAMYWYRQDPGQGLRLIYYSQIVNDFQKGDIAEGYSVSREKKESFPLTVTSAQKNPTAFYLCASSIRPGAADGYTFGSGTRLTVV.

The rearrangement links TRBV11-2 to TRBJ2-7; D is uncertain. The length of the CDR3 is 14 residues. Trimming cost V 5 bases and J 3 bases, with 14 bases left between them. Germline assignment: CDR1 SGHAT and CDR2 FQNNGV. The CDR3: CASSQRPGIYEQYF. The CDR3 nucleotides read TGTGCCAGCAGCCAGAGGCCAGGTATCTACGAGCAGTACTTC.

This clone is a singleton in its sample. The V and J genes are TRBV29-1 and TRBJ2-3; 11 nucleotides match TRBD1. The trim removed 8 bases at V and 4 bases at J, leaving 8 bases unmatched. The germline CDR1 and CDR2 sequences are SQVTM and ANQGSEA. The CDR3 is made up of 14 amino acids. The CDR3 region has the DNA TGCAGCTGTAATCCGGGACAGGGGGCAGATACGCAGTATTTT. This sequence encodes CSCNPGQGADTQYF.

The chain couples TRBV28 to TRBJ2-7, with 9 bases lining up with TRBD1. The V and J ends lost 6 bases and 2 bases, in that order; junction bases with no gene match: 5. The CDR3 runs 14 residues. Germline CDR1 is MDHEN and CDR2 is SYDVKM. The CDR3 DNA is TGTGCCAGCAGCACAGGGGGCATCACCTACGAGCAGTACTTC. Protein sequence: CASSTGGITYEQYF.

V is TRBV7-2 and J is TRBJ2-7; TRBD2 aligns across 12 bases. Per germline, CDR1 SGHTA and CDR2 FQGNSA. The CDR3 totals 13 residues. Trimming at V came to 8 bases and at J to 5 bases, leaving 4 bases not matched to a gene. The CDR3 loop reads CASGLAGGHEQYF. For the CDR3, the DNA is TGTGCCAGCGGGCTAGCGGGAGGGCACGAGCAGTACTTC.

The chain uses TRBV14 and TRBJ2-7; 10 nucleotides align to TRBD1. This CDR3 region has 16 residues. The germline V gene has CDR1 SGHDN and CDR2 FVKESK. The trim removed 0 bases at V and 6 bases at J, leaving 8 bases unmatched. The CDR3 nucleotides read TGTGCCAGCAGCCAAGAGTCTTTGGACAGGGGGAGCGAGCAGTACTTC. This encodes CASSQESLDRGSEQYF.

This chain uses TRBV28 with TRBJ2-6, with D unclear. The germline gives CDR1 MDHEN, CDR2 SYDVKM. This CDR3 has 16 amino acids. The ends were cut back, 3 bases at V and 3 bases at J, with 12 bases in the middle. For the CDR3, the DNA is TGTGCCAGCAGTTTTGGAAGGGCAGGTGGGGCCAACGTCCTGACTTTC. This encodes CASSFGRAGGANVLTF.

The V and J genes are TRBV7-6 and TRBJ2-1; D remains ambiguous. The ends were cut back, 1 base at V and 9 bases at J, with 4 bases in the middle. CDR1 and CDR2 from the germline V gene are SGHVS and FNYEAQ. The CDR3 contains 11 residues. The CDR3 DNA sequence: TGTGCCAGCAGCTTAGGGGGTGAGCAGTTCTTC. It yields the protein CASSLGGEQFF.

This rearrangement joins TRBV19 to TRBJ2-3, with TRBD1 as a possible D gene (5 bases). The germline V gene encodes CDR1 LNHDA and CDR2 SQIVND (reference sequence). CDR3 size: 15 residues. The V end lost 8 bases, the J end lost 3 bases, and 18 bases lay between the germline ends. The CDR3 is CASSSSSRGTDTQYF. CDR3 nucleotides: TGTGCCAGTTCCTCATCCTCTAGGGGTACAGATACGCAGTATTTT.

The chain employs TRBV11-2 and TRBJ2-5; the D is unclear. Trimming shortened V by 0 bases and J by 5 bases, and 4 bases separated the two germline ends. Germline CDR1 is SGHAT and CDR2 is FQNNGV. The CDR3 loop spans 12 amino acids. This CDR3 is CASSLDRETQYF. In nucleotides, the CDR3 is TGTGCCAGCAGCTTAGATCGGGAGACCCAGTACTTC.

The chain links TRBV7-9 to TRBJ2-1; 11 bases are a match to TRBD2. The germline V gene has CDR1 SEHNR and CDR2 FQNEAQ (reference sequence). This CDR3 comprises 16 residues. Germline trimming cut 2 bases from V and 3 bases from J; bases unmatched to any gene: 3. The CDR3 here is CASSLRLAGLYNEQFF. DNA for the CDR3: TGTGCCAGCAGCTTAAGACTAGCGGGACTCTACAATGAGCAGTTCTTC.

This clone was seen a handful of times. The chain links TRBV25-1 to TRBJ1-4, with TRBD1 identical over 10 bases. Germline CDR1 is MGHDK and CDR2 is SYGVNS. CDR3 length: 15 amino acids. V lost 1 base and J lost 10; bases outside the gene matches: 6. CDR3 loop: CASSELGTGDGKLFF. CDR3 in DNA: TGTGCCAGCAGTGAATTGGGGACAGGGGATGGAAAACTGTTTTTT.

The rearrangement joins TRBV15 to TRBJ2-5; possibly TRBD1 for D (6 bases). The CDR3 has 15 amino acids. Looked up from germline, CDR1 is LNHNV and CDR2 is YYDKDF (reference sequence). The V end was cut by 2 bases, the J end by 3 bases, with 13 bases between. CDR3 in amino acids: CATSRPPGAEETQYF. In DNA, the CDR3 is TGTGCCACCAGCAGACCCCCAGGGGCAGAAGAGACCCAGTACTTC.

This clone appeared a few times. V is TRBV7-9 and J is TRBJ2-1; TRBD1 matches 8 bases. V gave up 4 bases and J gave up 0 bases; unmatched junction bases: 2. CDR3 length: 15 amino acids. CDR1 and CDR2 (germline): SEHNR, FQNEAQ (reference sequence). Written as DNA, the CDR3 is TGTGCCAGCAGCTCAACAGGGGGCTCCTACAATGAGCAGTTCTTC. Translating it yields CASSSTGGSYNEQFF.

The chain has TRBV6-4 and TRBJ2-1; 9 nucleotides agree with TRBD2. The CDR3 is made up of 15 amino acids. The V and J ends lost 5 bases and 4 bases, in that order; junction bases with no gene match: 6. Germline CDR1 is MRHNA and CDR2 is SNTAGT. The CDR3 protein is CASSPLAGTYNEQFF. The CDR3 region has the DNA TGTGCCAGCAGTCCTCTAGCGGGAACATACAATGAGCAGTTCTTC.

This rearrangement joins TRBV18 to TRBJ2-1; D call uncertain. V dropped 1 base and J dropped 4 bases, with 11 bases sitting between them. This CDR3 has 15 amino acids. Looked up from germline, CDR1 is KGHSH and CDR2 is LQKENI. The CDR3 spells CASSPLVGEYNEQFF. The CDR3, as DNA: TGTGCCAGCTCACCACTTGTTGGAGAATACAATGAGCAGTTCTTC.

V usage is TRBV6-6 and J usage is TRBJ2-3; 7 bases line up with TRBD2. Germline V gene lookup returns CDR1 MNHNY and CDR2 SVGAGI (reference sequence). There are 14 residues in the CDR3. V was pared by 6 bases and J by 6 bases, with 9 bases of the junction left unmatched. CDR3: CASSPGLESDTQYF. The CDR3 DNA follows: TGTGCCAGCAGCCCCGGACTAGAGTCTGATACGCAGTATTTT.

The J gene is TRBJ1-2, the V gene TRBV7-9; D is perhaps TRBD1 (6 bases). The CDR3 runs to 18 residues. CDR1 is SEHNR, CDR2 FQNEAQ, per germline (reference sequence). Deletions cut 2 bases from V and 6 bases from J, with 25 bases between. The CDR3 DNA follows: TGTGCCAGCAGCTTACGGGGGCTCTTGATAAATCCCCATGATGGCTACACCTTC. Translated, it gives CASSLRGLLINPHDGYTF.